The 13 T cell receptor beta chains below come from one sample, sequenced in a study of tumor-infiltrating lymphocytes in primary liver carcinoma. TCR beta cDNA was reverse-transcribed from around 0.55 ug of total RNA. The reaction used a constant-region primer and ProtoScript II reverse transcriptase. Three-round nested multiplex PCR performed with slightly modified ARM-PCR produced the TCR beta libraries. Primers for the first two PCR rounds were TRBV1-TRBV30 forward primers and a C-beta reverse primer (about 11 cycles per round). TCRdb reprocessed the multiplex PCR reads with MiXCR, giving one entry per CDR3 protein. The sample shows approximately 320,000 distinct CDR3 sequences, approximately 58% of them seen only once. Blood RNA came from unsorted whole blood; germline DNA was also extracted. Sequencing used peripheral blood. Every receptor here comes from a woman aged 25 to 39 with primary liver carcinoma and hepatitis B virus infection.

About this clonotype: This is likely a read error, given that the CDR3 carries no conserved phenylalanine or tryptophan at its end. The chain is built from TRBV6-2 or TRBV6-3 and TRBJ2-3; possibly TRBD2 for D (5 bases). Germline-derived CDR1 and CDR2 are MNHEY and SVGEGT. Trimming removed 0 bases at V and 2 bases at J, with 12 bases between. There are 16 residues in the CDR3. Written as DNA, the CDR3 is TGTGCCAGCAGTTACTCCACTACTAGAACCACAGATACGCAGTATTTG. Its protein product is CASSYSTTRTTDTQYL.

This sequence joins TRBV6-6 and TRBJ2-2, with 7 bases that match TRBD2. V shed 7 bases, J shed 4 bases, and the junction held 6 bases outside the gene matches. Per germline, CDR1 MNHNY and CDR2 SVGAGI (reference sequence). The CDR3 is 14 amino acids. The DNA of the CDR3 is TGTGCCAGCAATACGACTAGCTTCACCGGGGAGCTGTTTTTT. Protein: CASNTTSFTGELFF.

Regarding this clonotype: The junction departs from the called germline gene at one end, perhaps through a read error. The V call is TRBV6-2 or TRBV6-3, the J call TRBJ2-3; D is unclear. Per germline, CDR1 MNHEY and CDR2 SVGEGT. The length of the CDR3 is 15 residues. CDR3 bases: TGTGTCAGCAGTTCTCTAGGGATAGTCACAGATACGCAGTATTTT. It specifies CVSSSLGIVTDTQYF.

Remarks on this clonotype: A read error may explain this, as a much larger clone is one base away. This chain connects TRBV11-2 to TRBJ2-2; D might be TRBD1 (6 bases). V was pared by 4 bases and J by 4 bases, with 16 bases between. The V gene's germline CDR1 is SGHAT and CDR2 FQNNGV. The CDR3 is 16 amino acids. The CDR3 nucleotides are TGTGCCAGCAGCTACCCGGGGCAGGGGAGCACCGGGGAGCTGTTTTTT. Amino acids: CASSYPGQGSTGELFF.

A note on this clonotype: A much larger clone differs from this one at a single base, so this may be a read error. The CDR3 reads CASSQRGNLHEQYF. The CDR3 region has the DNA TGTGCCAGCAGCCAGAGGGGAAACCTCCACGAGCAGTACTTC. V gene TRBV11-1 combines with J gene TRBJ2-7; D is tentatively TRBD1 or TRBD2 (5 bases each). Trimming pared 5 bases from V and 5 bases from J, leaving 16 bases between. This CDR3 is 14 amino acids long. CDR1 is SGHAT and CDR2 is FQDESV in the germline V gene (reference sequence).

A few counts support this clonotype. This chain links TRBV6-6 with TRBJ2-1; D is uncertain. This CDR3 has 14 residues. Trimming took 0 bases from V and 7 from J, leaving 10 bases between them. Per the germline V gene, CDR1 is MNHNY and CDR2 is SVGAGI (reference sequence). The CDR3 DNA sequence: TGTGCCAGCAGTTACTCGATAAGGCAGAATGAGCAGTTCTTC. It encodes CASSYSIRQNEQFF.

In regard to this clonotype: An end of the junction differs from the germline gene, which may be a read error. CDR3 sequence reads: CASSDLWEGRTSGRVWIETQCF. The CDR3 region has the DNA TGTGCCAGCAGTGATTTGTGGGAGGGGAGGACTAGCGGGAGGGTATGGATCGAGACCCAGTGCTTC. The rearrangement links TRBV6-1 to TRBJ2-5; 15 nucleotides match TRBD2. This CDR3 comprises 22 residues. The germline V gene encodes CDR1 MNHNS and CDR2 SASEGT.

Note on this clonotype: A read error is likely, as this CDR3 ends without the conserved phenylalanine or tryptophan. The chain links TRBV4-1 to TRBJ2-7; D may be TRBD1 (6 bases). This CDR3 contains 14 residues. Trimming took off 0 bases at V and 9 bases at J, with 15 bases between the two ends. The germline gives CDR1 MGHRA, CDR2 YSYEKL. The DNA for the CDR3 is TGCGCCAGCAGCCAAGATCTGAGGGGGTGGTGGCAGTACTCG. It specifies CASSQDLRGWWQYS.

This clonotype was counted only a few times. The V gene is TRBV12-3 or TRBV12-4, the J gene TRBJ2-2; 8 nucleotides agree with TRBD1. The CDR3 is 15 residues long. With 4 bases clipped from V and 6 bases from J, the junction kept 7 bases outside the gene matches. The CDR3: CASSSTTGGSGELFF. CDR3 DNA sequence: TGTGCCAGCAGTTCCACCACAGGGGGATCCGGGGAGCTGTTTTTT.

Many counts were recorded for this clonotype. The rearrangement uses TRBV6-2 or TRBV6-3 and TRBJ1-1; D is ambiguous. Trimming left V 2 bases short and J 1 base short, with 14 bases between. This CDR3 region has 16 residues. The V gene's germline CDR1 is MNHEY and CDR2 SVGEGT. The CDR3 is CASSYPRAGRNTEAFF. The CDR3 DNA reads TGTGCCAGCAGTTACCCGCGGGCAGGAAGGAACACTGAAGCTTTCTTT.

A word on this clonotype: It may be a read error: a sequence one base away is much more abundant. V usage is TRBV12-3 or TRBV12-4 and J usage is TRBJ1-5, with D unclear. The CDR3 is 13 residues long. V was clipped by 3 bases and J by 11 bases, with 14 bases between them. CDR3 amino acids: CASSFRESQTQHF. The CDR3 nucleotides read TGTGCCAGCAGTTTTAGGGAGTCCCAGACCCAGCATTTT.

This clonotype has a single count. This rearrangement joins TRBV7-9 to TRBJ1-3; D call uncertain. Looked up from germline, CDR1 is SEHNR and CDR2 is FQNEAQ (reference sequence). Trimming took off 1 base at V and 4 bases at J, with 14 bases between the two ends. This CDR3 comprises 16 residues. CDR3: CASSLGARFTGNTIYF. The CDR3 nucleotides are TGTGCCAGCAGCTTAGGAGCCCGGTTCACGGGAAACACCATATATTTT.

With regard to this clonotype: One end of the junction does not line up with germline, which may come from a read error. The chain has TRBV11-2 and TRBJ2-2, with unresolved D. CDR3 length equals 15 residues. Germline V gene sequence: CDR1 SGHAT, CDR2 FQNNGV. The CDR3 is CASSITALNSGELFF. The CDR3 DNA sequence: TGTGCCAGCAGCATTACAGCTTTGAACAGCGGGGAGCTGTTTTTT.